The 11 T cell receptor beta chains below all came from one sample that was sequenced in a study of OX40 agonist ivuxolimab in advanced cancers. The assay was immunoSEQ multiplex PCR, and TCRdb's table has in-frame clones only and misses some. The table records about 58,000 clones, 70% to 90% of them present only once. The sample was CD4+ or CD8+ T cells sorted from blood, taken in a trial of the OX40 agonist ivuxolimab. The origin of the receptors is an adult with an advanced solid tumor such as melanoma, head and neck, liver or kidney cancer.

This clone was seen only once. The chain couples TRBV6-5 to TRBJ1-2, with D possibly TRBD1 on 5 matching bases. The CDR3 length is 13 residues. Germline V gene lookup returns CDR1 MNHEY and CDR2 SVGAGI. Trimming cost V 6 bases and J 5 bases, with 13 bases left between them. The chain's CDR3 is CASREGSRYGYTF. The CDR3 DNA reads TGTGCCAGCAGGGAGGGGAGTAGGTATGGCTACACCTTC.

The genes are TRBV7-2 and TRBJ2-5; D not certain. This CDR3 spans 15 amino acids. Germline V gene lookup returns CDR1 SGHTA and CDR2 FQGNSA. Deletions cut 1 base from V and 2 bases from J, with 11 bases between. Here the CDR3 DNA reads TGTGCCAGCAGCTTAGGGGGAATAAATCAAGAGACCCAGTACTTC. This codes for CASSLGGINQETQYF.

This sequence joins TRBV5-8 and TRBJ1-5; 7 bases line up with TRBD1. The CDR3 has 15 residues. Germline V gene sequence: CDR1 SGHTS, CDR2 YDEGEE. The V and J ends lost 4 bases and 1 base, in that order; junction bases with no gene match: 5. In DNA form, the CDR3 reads TGTGCCAGCAGCAAGGGGGCAAGCAGCAATCAGCCCCAGCATTTT. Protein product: CASSKGASSNQPQHF.

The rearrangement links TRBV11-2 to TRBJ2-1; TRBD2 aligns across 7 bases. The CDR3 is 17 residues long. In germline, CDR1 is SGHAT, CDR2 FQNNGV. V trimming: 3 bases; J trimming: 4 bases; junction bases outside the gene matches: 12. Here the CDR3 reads CASSLSAYGRQYNEQFF. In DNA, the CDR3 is TGTGCCAGCAGCTTGTCAGCTTACGGGAGGCAATACAATGAGCAGTTCTTC.

CDR3 amino acids: CASNPRGGSLYNEQFF. The DNA of the CDR3 is TGTGCCAGCAACCCCCGGGGCGGGAGCCTCTACAATGAGCAGTTCTTC. The chain carries TRBV7-2 and TRBJ2-1; 7 bases align to TRBD2. The trim removed 7 bases at V and 3 bases at J, leaving 12 bases unmatched. The CDR3 runs to 16 residues. The V gene's germline CDR1 is SGHTA and CDR2 FQGNSA.

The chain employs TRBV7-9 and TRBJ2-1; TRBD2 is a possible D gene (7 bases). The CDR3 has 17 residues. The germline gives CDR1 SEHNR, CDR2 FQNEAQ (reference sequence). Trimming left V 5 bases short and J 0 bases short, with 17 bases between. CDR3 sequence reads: CASSPGALANSYNEQFF. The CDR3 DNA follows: TGTGCCAGCAGCCCAGGGGCACTAGCGAACTCCTACAATGAGCAGTTCTTC. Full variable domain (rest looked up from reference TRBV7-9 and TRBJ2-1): DTGVSQNPRHKITKRGQNVTFRCDPISEHNRLYWYRQTLGQGPEFLTYFQNEAQLEKSRLLSDRFSAERPKGSFSTLEIQRTEQGDSAMYLCASSPGALANSYNEQFFGPGTRLTVL.

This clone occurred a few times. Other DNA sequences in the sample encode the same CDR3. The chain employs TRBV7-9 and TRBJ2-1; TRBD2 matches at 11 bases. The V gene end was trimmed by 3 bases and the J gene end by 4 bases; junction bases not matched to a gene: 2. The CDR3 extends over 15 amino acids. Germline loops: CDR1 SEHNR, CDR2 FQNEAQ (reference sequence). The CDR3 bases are TGTGCCAGCAGCTTGGGACTAGCGGTTTACAATGAGCAGTTCTTC. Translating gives CASSLGLAVYNEQFF.

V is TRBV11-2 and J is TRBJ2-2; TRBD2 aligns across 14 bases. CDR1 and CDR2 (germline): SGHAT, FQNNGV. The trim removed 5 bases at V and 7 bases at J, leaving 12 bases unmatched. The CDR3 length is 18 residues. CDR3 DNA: TGTGCCAGCAGCCCGGATGGGGGACTAGCGGGAGTGGTCGGGGAGCTGTTTTTT. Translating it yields CASSPDGGLAGVVGELFF.

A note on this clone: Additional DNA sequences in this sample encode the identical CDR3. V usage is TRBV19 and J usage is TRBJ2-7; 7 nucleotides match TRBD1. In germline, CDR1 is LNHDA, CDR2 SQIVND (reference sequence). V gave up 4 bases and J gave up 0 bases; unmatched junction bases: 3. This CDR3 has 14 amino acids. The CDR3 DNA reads TGTGCCAGTAGTAGACAGGGCAGCTCCTACGAGCAGTACTTC. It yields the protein CASSRQGSSYEQYF.

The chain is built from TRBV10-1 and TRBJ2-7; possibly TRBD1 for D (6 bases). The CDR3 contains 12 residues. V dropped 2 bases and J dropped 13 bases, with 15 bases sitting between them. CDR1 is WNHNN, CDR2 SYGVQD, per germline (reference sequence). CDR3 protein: CASSEPGRGLYF. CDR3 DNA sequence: TGCGCCAGCAGTGAGCCCGGCAGGGGTTTATACTTC.

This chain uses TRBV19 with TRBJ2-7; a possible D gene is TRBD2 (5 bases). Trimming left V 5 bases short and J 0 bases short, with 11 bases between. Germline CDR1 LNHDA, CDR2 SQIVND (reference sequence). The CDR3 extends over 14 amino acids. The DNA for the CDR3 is TGTGCCAGTAGTGTGGACTCCAACTCCTACGAGCAGTACTTC. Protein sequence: CASSVDSNSYEQYF.